Included here is one TCR beta chain sequence, with context. The antigen is undetermined. These data originate in a study of human T cells and chemical hapten exposure. Germline CDR1 LGHDT, CDR2 YNNKEL (reference sequence). Trimming cost V 0 bases and J 10 bases, with 4 bases left between them. This CDR3 has 10 residues. In the library, unique molecular identifiers were attached to individual cDNA molecules. TCRdb processed the RACE reads anew with MiXCR; each CDR3 protein has one entry. The sample includes 200,000 to 300,000 distinct CDR3 sequences, roughly 8.9% of them seen just once. Study-level points and caveats: TCRs above 1 in 1000 frequency stayed constant with DPC sensitization.

The time point is: pre-sensitization, week 0. Stated treatment: therapeutic diphenylcyclopropenone sensitization with weekly scalp DPC. The receptor's source is a woman aged 40-49 years with alopecia areata. Some clones in this sample may be carry-over from other donors' samples. The V gene is TRBV3-1, the J gene TRBJ2-7; D is unclear. Sequencing was performed on whole blood, taken in connection with sensitization to the hapten diphenylcyclopropenone (DPC). CDR3 residues: CASSQDKQYF. DNA for the CDR3: TGTGCCAGCAGCCAAGATAAACAGTACTTC.